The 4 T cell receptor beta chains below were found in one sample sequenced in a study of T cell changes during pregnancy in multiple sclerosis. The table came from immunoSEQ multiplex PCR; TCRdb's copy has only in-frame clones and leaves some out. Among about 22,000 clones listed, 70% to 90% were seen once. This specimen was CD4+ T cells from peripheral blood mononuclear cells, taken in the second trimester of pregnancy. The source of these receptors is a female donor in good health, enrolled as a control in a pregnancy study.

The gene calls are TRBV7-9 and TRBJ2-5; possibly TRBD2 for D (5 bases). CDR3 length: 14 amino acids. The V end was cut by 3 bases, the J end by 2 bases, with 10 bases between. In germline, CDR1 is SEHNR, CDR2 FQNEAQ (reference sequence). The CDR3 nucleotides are TGTGCCAGCAGCTTTGTCAGCGGACAAGAGACCCAGTACTTC. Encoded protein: CASSFVSGQETQYF.

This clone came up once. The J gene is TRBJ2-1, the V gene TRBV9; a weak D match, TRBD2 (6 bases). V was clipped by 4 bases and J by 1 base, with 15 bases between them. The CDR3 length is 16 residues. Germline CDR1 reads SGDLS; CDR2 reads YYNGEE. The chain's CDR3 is CASSPPSGRSYNEQFF. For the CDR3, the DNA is TGTGCCAGCAGCCCCCCCTCGGGGAGGTCCTACAATGAGCAGTTCTTC.

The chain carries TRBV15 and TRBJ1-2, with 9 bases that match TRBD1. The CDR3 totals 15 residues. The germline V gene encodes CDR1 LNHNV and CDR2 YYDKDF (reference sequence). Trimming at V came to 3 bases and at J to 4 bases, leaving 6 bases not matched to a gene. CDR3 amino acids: CATSSGTGLVYGYTF. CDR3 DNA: TGTGCCACCAGCAGCGGGACAGGGCTGGTCTATGGCTACACCTTC.

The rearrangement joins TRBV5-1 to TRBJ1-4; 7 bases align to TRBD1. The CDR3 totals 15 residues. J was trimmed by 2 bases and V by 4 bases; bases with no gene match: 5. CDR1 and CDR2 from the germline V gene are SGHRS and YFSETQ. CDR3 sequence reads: CASSPDRVTNEKLFF. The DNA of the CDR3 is TGCGCCAGCAGCCCAGACAGGGTGACTAATGAAAAACTGTTTTTT.